The sequence of this T cell receptor (beta chain) was determined in a study of blood T cell repertoires in COVID-19. On the study more broadly: Specimens from acute and convalescent COVID-19 originated in the United States, Italy and Spain.

Authors' processing steps: Amplified reference gene primers provided the basis for estimating nucleated cell counts. Generated by immunoSEQ multiplex PCR, the TCRdb table keeps only in-frame clones and is missing some. The V and J calls and clone size come from that table; D and trimming were worked out from the DNA. The repertoire holds roughly 480,000 clones, about 88% seen once, with over 0.7% in the top ten. Germline values: CDR1 MGHDK, CDR2 SYGVNS. V lost 4 bases, J lost 8 bases, and 9 bases lay in between. The CDR3 extends over 13 amino acids. The chain recombines TRBV25-1 with TRBJ1-6; D is unresolved. The sequence derives from a young man with COVID-19, enrolled during active disease. The material sequenced was peripheral blood. The CDR3 DNA follows: TGTGCCAGCAGTGGACACGCTGATTCACCCCTCCACTTT. This encodes CASSGHADSPLHF.